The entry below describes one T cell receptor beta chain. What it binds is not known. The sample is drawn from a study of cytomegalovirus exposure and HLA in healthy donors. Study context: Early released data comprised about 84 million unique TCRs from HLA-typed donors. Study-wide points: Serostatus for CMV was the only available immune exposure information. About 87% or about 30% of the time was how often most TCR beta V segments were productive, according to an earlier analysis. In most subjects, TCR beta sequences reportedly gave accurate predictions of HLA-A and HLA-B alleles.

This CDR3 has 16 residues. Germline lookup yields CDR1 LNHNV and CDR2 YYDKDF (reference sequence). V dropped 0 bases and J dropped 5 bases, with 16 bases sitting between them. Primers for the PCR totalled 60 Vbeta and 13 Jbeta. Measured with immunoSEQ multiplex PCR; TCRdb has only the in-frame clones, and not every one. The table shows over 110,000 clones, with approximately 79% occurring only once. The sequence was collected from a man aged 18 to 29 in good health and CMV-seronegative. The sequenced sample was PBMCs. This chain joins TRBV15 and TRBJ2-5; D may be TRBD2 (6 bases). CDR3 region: CATSRDSWGVRETQYF. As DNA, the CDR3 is TGTGCCACCAGCAGAGATAGTTGGGGGGTTCGCGAGACCCAGTACTTC. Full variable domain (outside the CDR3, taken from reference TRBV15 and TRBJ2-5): DAMVIQNPRYQVTQFGKPVTLSCSQTLNHNVMYWYQQKSSQAPKLLFHYYDKDFNNEADTPDNFQSRRPNTSFCFLDIRSPGLGDTAMYLCATSRDSWGVRETQYFGPGTRLLVL.